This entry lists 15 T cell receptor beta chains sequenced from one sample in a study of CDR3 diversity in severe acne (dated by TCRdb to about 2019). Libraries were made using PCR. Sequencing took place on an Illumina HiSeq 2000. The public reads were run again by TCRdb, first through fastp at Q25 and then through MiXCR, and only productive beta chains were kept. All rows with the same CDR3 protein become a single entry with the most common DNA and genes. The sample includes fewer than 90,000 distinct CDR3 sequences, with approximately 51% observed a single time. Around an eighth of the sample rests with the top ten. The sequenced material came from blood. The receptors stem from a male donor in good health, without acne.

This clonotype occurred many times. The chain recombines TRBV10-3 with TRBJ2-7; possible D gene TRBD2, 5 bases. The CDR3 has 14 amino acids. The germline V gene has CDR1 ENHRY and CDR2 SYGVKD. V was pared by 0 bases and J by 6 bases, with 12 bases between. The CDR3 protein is CAISESPGGGEQYF. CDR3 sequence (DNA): TGTGCCATCAGTGAGTCTCCCGGAGGAGGCGAGCAGTACTTC.

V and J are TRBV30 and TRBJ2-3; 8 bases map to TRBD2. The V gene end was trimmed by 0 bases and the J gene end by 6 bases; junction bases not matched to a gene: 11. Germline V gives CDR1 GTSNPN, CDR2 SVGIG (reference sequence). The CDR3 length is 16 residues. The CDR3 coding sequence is TGTGCCTGGAGTGTACCACTAGCGGAGGGGCGTGATACGCAGTATTTT. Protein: CAWSVPLAEGRDTQYF.

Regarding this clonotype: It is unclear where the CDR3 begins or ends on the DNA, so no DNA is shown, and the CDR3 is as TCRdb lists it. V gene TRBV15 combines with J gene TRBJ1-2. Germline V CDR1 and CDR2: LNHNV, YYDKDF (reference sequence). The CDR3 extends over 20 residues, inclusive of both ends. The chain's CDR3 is CATSSFYICSARDGVYGYTF.

The CDR3 is CASKIGHNYGYTF. CDR3 coding DNA: TGTGCCAGCAAAATCGGACACAACTATGGCTACACCTTC. The rearrangement links TRBV6-6 to TRBJ1-2, with a tentative D call TRBD1 (5 bases). From germline, CDR1 is MNHNY and CDR2 SVGAGI (reference sequence). Deletions cut 7 bases from V and 2 bases from J, with 11 bases between. The CDR3 loop spans 13 amino acids.

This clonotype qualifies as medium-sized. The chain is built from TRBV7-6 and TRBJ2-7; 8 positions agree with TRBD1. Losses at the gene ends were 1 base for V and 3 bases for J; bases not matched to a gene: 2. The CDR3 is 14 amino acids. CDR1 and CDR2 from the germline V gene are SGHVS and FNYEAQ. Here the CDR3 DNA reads TGTGCCAGCAGCTTAGGACAGGGGCTCTACGAGCAGTACTTC. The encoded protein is CASSLGQGLYEQYF.

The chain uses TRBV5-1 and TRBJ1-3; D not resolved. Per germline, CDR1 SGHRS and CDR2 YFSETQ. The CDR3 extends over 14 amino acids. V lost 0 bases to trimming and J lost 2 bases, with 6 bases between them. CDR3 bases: TGCGCCAGCAGCTTGGGGGGAGCTGGAAACACCATATATTTT. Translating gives CASSLGGAGNTIYF.

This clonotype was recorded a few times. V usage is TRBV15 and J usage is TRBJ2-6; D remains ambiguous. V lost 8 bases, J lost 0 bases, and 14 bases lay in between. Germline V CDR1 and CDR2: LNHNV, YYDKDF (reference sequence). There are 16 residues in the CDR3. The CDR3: CATQREVSSGANVLTF. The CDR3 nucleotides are TGTGCCACCCAAAGAGAGGTCAGCTCTGGGGCCAACGTCCTGACTTTC.

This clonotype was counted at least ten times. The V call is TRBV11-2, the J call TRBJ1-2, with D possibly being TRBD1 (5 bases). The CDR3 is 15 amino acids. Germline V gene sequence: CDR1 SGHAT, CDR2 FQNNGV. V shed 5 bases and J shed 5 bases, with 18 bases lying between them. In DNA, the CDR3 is TGTGCCAGCAGCCGTGGGTTGGTCAGGGAGTATGGCTACACCTTC. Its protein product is CASSRGLVREYGYTF.

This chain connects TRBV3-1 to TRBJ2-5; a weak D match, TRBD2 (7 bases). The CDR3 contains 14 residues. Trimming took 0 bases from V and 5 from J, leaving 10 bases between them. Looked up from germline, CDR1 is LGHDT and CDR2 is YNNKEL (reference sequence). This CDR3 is CASSQEGGRETQYF. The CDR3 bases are TGTGCCAGCAGCCAAGAGGGGGGGCGGGAGACCCAGTACTTC.

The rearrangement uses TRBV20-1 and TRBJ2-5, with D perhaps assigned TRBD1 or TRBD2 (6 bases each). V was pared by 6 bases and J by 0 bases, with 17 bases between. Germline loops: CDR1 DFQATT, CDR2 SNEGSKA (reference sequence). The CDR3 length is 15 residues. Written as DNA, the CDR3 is TGCAGTGCCGCCCCGGGGGCAGGTCACCAAGAGACCCAGTACTTC. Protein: CSAAPGAGHQETQYF.

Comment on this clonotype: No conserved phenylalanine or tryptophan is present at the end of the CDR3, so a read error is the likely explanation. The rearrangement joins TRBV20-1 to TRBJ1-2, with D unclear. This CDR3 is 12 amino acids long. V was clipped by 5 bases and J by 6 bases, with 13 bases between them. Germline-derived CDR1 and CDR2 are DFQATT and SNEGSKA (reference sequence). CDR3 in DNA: TGCAGTGCTCCAAAGGGAGAGGATGGCTACACCTGC. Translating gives CSAPKGEDGYTC.

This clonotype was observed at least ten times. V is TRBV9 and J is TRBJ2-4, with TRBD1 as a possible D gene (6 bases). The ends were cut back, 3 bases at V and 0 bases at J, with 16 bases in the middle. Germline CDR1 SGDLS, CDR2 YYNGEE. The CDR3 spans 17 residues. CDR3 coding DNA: TGTGCCAGCAGCGCACACGGACAGACTGTAGCCAAAAACATTCAGTACTTC. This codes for CASSAHGQTVAKNIQYF. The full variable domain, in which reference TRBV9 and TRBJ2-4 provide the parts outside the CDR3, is DSGVTQTPKHLITATGQRVTLRCSPRSGDLSVYWYQQSLDQGLQFLIQYYNGEERAKGNILERFSAQQFPDLHSELNLSSLELGDSALYFCASSAHGQTVAKNIQYFGAGTRLSVL.

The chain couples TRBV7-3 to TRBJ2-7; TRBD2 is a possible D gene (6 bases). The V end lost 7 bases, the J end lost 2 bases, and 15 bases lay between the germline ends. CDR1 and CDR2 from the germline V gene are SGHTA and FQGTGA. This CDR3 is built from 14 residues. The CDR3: CASKGDSGTYEQYF. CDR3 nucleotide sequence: TGTGCCAGCAAGGGTGATAGCGGCACCTACGAGCAGTACTTC.

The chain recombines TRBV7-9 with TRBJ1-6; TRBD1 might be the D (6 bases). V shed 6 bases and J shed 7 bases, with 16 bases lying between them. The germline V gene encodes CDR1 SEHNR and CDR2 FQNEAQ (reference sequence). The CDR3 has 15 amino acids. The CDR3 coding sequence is TGTGCCAGCAGGTTCTCAGGGGAGAGGAATTCACCCCTCCACTTT. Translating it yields CASRFSGERNSPLHF.

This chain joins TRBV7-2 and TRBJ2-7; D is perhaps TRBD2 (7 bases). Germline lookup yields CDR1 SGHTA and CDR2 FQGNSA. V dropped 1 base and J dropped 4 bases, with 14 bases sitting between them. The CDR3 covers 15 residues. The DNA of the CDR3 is TGTGCCAGCAGCTTAGTAGGGGGGGGATGGTACGAGCAGTACTTC. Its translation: CASSLVGGGWYEQYF.